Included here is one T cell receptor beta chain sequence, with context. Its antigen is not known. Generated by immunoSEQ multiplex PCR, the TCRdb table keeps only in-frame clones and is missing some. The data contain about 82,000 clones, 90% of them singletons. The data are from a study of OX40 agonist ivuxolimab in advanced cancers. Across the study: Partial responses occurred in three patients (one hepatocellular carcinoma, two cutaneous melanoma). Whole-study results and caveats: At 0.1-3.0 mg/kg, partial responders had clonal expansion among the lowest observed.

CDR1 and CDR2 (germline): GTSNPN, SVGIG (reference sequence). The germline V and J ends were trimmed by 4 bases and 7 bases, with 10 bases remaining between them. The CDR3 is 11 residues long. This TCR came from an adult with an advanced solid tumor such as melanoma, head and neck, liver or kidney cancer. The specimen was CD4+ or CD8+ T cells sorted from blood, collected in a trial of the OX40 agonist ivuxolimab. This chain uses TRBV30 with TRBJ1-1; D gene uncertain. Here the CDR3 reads CAWNRALEAFF. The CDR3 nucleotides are TGTGCCTGGAATAGGGCCCTTGAAGCTTTCTTT. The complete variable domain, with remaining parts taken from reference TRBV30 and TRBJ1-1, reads SQTIHQWPATLVQPVGSPLSLECTVEGTSNPNLYWYRQAAGRGLQLLFYSVGIGQISSEVPQNLSASRPQDRQFILSSKKLLLSDSGFYLCAWNRALEAFFGQGTRLTVV.